These 28 T cell receptor beta chains were all obtained from the same sample, sequenced in a study of T-cell reconstitution after alpha-beta-depleted transplantation in children. Unique molecular identifiers were used to barcode this TCRbeta library. Using its own MiXCR run on the PCR reads, TCRdb lists one record per CDR3 protein. Of 300,000 to 400,000 distinct CDR3 sequences in the sample, roughly 17% are singletons; the top ten hold approximately 44%. This sample comprised PBMCs, mostly from graft donor cells, obtained 360 days after TCRalphabeta/CD19-depleted stem cell transplant. These receptors came from a male patient aged 2-15 years who had a stem cell transplant for acute lymphoblastic leukemia, so the T cells may come from the graft donor.

A few counts support this clonotype. V gene TRBV30 combines with J gene TRBJ2-7; no definite D call. V was shortened by 5 bases and J by 2 bases, with 13 bases between the two germline ends. Germline V gene data show CDR1 as GTSNPN and CDR2 as SVGIG (reference sequence). The CDR3 has 13 amino acids. CDR3 loop: CAWSTVPPYEQYF. As DNA, the CDR3 is TGTGCCTGGTCGACGGTTCCTCCCTACGAGCAGTACTTC. Complete variable domain (other parts from reference TRBV30 and TRBJ2-7): SQTIHQWPATLVQPVGSPLSLECTVEGTSNPNLYWYRQAAGRGLQLLFYSVGIGQISSEVPQNLSASRPQDRQFILSSKKLLLSDSGFYLCAWSTVPPYEQYFGPGTRLTVT.

This clonotype has only a few counts. The J gene is TRBJ2-4, the V gene TRBV4-1; D not resolved. V lost 0 bases to trimming and J lost 5 bases, with 17 bases between them. Germline V gene sequence: CDR1 MGHRA, CDR2 YSYEKL. The CDR3 loop spans 17 amino acids. As DNA, the CDR3 is TGCGCCAGCAGCCAAGATTCCGTTGGAAGGAGTGAAAACATTCAGTACTTC. Its translation: CASSQDSVGRSENIQYF.

This clonotype appeared a few times. The V gene is TRBV11-2, the J gene TRBJ2-7; TRBD2 agrees at 7 bases. J was trimmed by 3 bases and V by 1 base; bases with no gene match: 3. Germline assignment: CDR1 SGHAT and CDR2 FQNNGV. The CDR3 runs to 14 residues. CDR3 DNA sequence: TGTGCCAGCAGCTTAGCGGCGGGAGACTACGAGCAGTACTTC. Its translation: CASSLAAGDYEQYF.

This clonotype has only a few counts. This chain links TRBV20-1 with TRBJ2-2, with 10 bases aligning to TRBD2. The CDR3 length is 16 residues. V lost 4 bases and J lost 4; bases outside the gene matches: 9. Per germline, CDR1 DFQATT and CDR2 SNEGSKA (reference sequence). CDR3 nucleotides: TGCAGTGCTAAGTCTAGCGGGAGTGGGGGCACCGGGGAGCTGTTTTTT. This encodes CSAKSSGSGGTGELFF.

This clonotype was recorded many times. The genes are TRBV28 and TRBJ2-7; D not resolved. Germline assignment: CDR1 MDHEN and CDR2 SYDVKM. CDR3 length equals 10 residues. V was shortened by 8 bases and J by 4 bases, with 6 bases between the two germline ends. The CDR3 is CASGKYEQYF. The CDR3, as DNA: TGTGCCAGCGGTAAATACGAGCAGTACTTC.

This clonotype was counted only a few times. This chain links TRBV6-1 with TRBJ2-7, with a weak D call TRBD2 (7 bases). Trimming stripped 5 bases from V and 4 bases from J, with 18 bases between. The CDR3 runs to 15 residues. Germline V gene sequence: CDR1 MNHNS, CDR2 SASEGT. CDR3 sequence: CASSTTWGGQYEQYF. DNA for the CDR3: TGTGCCAGCAGTACCACTTGGGGGGGACAATACGAGCAGTACTTC.

The rearrangement uses TRBV29-1 and TRBJ2-1; unclear D gene. Germline V CDR1 and CDR2: SQVTM, ANQGSEA. Trimming shortened V by 4 bases and J by 12 bases, and 19 bases separated the two germline ends. This CDR3 region has 13 residues. DNA of the CDR3: TGCAGCGTTGGCACCCGGGCCCTCGAGCGGCAGTTCTTC. It yields the protein CSVGTRALERQFF.

The CDR3 reads CSAGDRDNQETQYF. CDR3 bases: TGCAGTGCGGGGGACAGGGATAACCAAGAGACCCAGTACTTC. The J gene is TRBJ2-5, the V gene TRBV20-1; 9 nucleotides align to TRBD1. The CDR3 has 14 amino acids. The V gene end was trimmed by 6 bases and the J gene end by 0 bases; junction bases not matched to a gene: 5. Germline V lookup: CDR1 DFQATT, CDR2 SNEGSKA (reference sequence).

The gene calls are TRBV4-3 and TRBJ2-7; no reliable D call. V was clipped by 0 bases and J by 0 bases, with 18 bases between them. The germline CDR1 and CDR2 sequences are LGHNA and YSLEER. The length of the CDR3 is 18 residues. The CDR3 protein is CASSQDQAGPSVSYEQYF. The CDR3 region has the DNA TGCGCCAGCAGCCAAGATCAAGCCGGGCCCTCCGTCTCCTACGAGCAGTACTTC.

This clonotype has a count of ten or more. The rearrangement joins TRBV5-1 to TRBJ2-1, with D perhaps matching TRBD2 (5 bases). Trimming stripped 4 bases from V and 10 bases from J, with 21 bases between. Germline V lookup: CDR1 SGHRS, CDR2 YFSETQ. The CDR3 runs to 15 residues. The CDR3 spells CASSADPVSEREQFF. The CDR3 region has the DNA TGCGCCAGCAGCGCCGACCCGGTATCTGAGCGGGAGCAGTTCTTC.

This chain uses TRBV12-3 or TRBV12-4 with TRBJ2-7; the match to TRBD2 covers 15 bases. The CDR3 is made up of 22 amino acids. Germline trimming cut 3 bases from V and 2 bases from J; bases unmatched to any gene: 20. DNA for the CDR3: TGTGCCAGCAGTTTTCCCCGTCCCATTGGACTAGCGGGAGGGCCAGGGACCTACGAGCAGTACTTC. Its translation: CASSFPRPIGLAGGPGTYEQYF.

This clonotype was seen repeatedly, ten times or more. This chain connects TRBV12-3 or TRBV12-4 to TRBJ1-5; D not resolved. Between the trimmed V and J ends, which lost 5 bases and 11 bases, there was a span of 16 bases. The length of the CDR3 is 13 residues. CDR3 nucleotides: TGTGCCAGCAGTGCGCCCGGGATAACAGCCCAGCATTTT. Its protein is CASSAPGITAQHF.

This clonotype was seen at least ten times. The chain employs TRBV5-1 and TRBJ2-3; D unclear. The V end lost 2 bases, the J end lost 4 bases, and 17 bases lay between the germline ends. The CDR3 has 16 residues. Germline V CDR1 and CDR2: SGHRS, YFSETQ. CDR3 sequence reads: CASSFWDSLRADTQYF. In DNA form, the CDR3 reads TGCGCCAGCAGCTTCTGGGATTCCCTAAGGGCAGATACGCAGTATTTT.

In its sample, this clonotype was seen a few times. The chain uses TRBV20-1 and TRBJ2-3, with D unclear. The CDR3 spans 17 residues. Germline CDR1 and CDR2: DFQATT and SNEGSKA (reference sequence). Between the trimmed V and J ends, which lost 4 bases and 2 bases, there was a span of 22 bases. CDR3 residues: CSAMDHWASQFTDTQYF. The CDR3 nucleotides read TGCAGTGCTATGGACCACTGGGCTAGTCAGTTCACAGATACGCAGTATTTT.

Many counts were recorded for this clonotype. The conserved phenylalanine or tryptophan normally closing the CDR3 is absent here, so this likely arose from a read error. This chain's CDR3 is CSVEGDTFSPYEQYL. CDR3 DNA sequence: TGCAGCGTTGAAGGAGATACCTTTAGTCCATACGAGCAGTACCTC. The rearrangement joins TRBV29-1 to TRBJ2-7; D unresolved. With 1 base removed from V and 4 bases from J, the gap between germline ends came to 17 bases. Germline lookup yields CDR1 SQVTM and CDR2 ANQGSEA. The CDR3 spans 15 residues.

This clonotype has more than one count but fewer than ten. The rearrangement uses TRBV11-1 and TRBJ2-2, with 7 bases aligning to TRBD1. Germline assignment: CDR1 SGHAT and CDR2 FQDESV (reference sequence). There are 18 residues in the CDR3. Trimming took 5 bases from V and 1 from J; bases not matched to a gene: 13. CDR3 bases: TGTGCCAGCAGCCCCTTGGTCAGACAGGGTGAGAACACCGGGGAGCTGTTTTTT. Residues: CASSPLVRQGENTGELFF.

A few counts support this clonotype. The chain couples TRBV27 to TRBJ2-7; 10 bases line up with TRBD2. This CDR3 is 19 amino acids long. J lost 4 bases, V lost 2 bases, and 17 bases had no gene match. Germline CDR1 and CDR2: MNHEY and SMNVEV (reference sequence). As DNA, the CDR3 is TGTGCCAGCAGTTTAAAGGGCGGGTGGCTAGCGGGAGTGGAATACGAGCAGTACTTC. Protein: CASSLKGGWLAGVEYEQYF.

This chain uses TRBV29-1 with TRBJ2-7; D unresolved. This CDR3 region has 12 residues. Germline assignment: CDR1 SQVTM and CDR2 ANQGSEA. V shed 2 bases and J shed 1 base, with 6 bases lying between them. The CDR3 nucleotides read TGCAGCGTTGAAAACGGATCCTACGAGCAGTACTTC. It is translated as CSVENGSYEQYF.

This chain links TRBV11-1 with TRBJ1-4; 7 bases align to TRBD1. Germline CDR1 SGHAT, CDR2 FQDESV (reference sequence). J lost 0 bases, V lost 4 bases, and 14 bases had no gene match. The CDR3 loop spans 19 amino acids. DNA for the CDR3: TGTGCCAGCAGCTACAGGACAGGACGGTGGTGGTCAACTAATGAAAAACTGTTTTTT. This codes for CASSYRTGRWWSTNEKLFF.

This clonotype was counted between two and nine times. This chain connects TRBV29-1 to TRBJ2-7; D could derive from TRBD1 or TRBD2 (5 bases each). The CDR3 covers 12 residues. Germline V gene lookup returns CDR1 SQVTM and CDR2 ANQGSEA. V gave up 6 bases and J gave up 3 bases, with 12 bases separating them. CDR3 in amino acids: CSVSRDLYEQYF. CDR3 coding DNA: TGCAGCGTCAGCCGGGACCTCTACGAGCAGTACTTC.

This clonotype was picked up many times. CDR3 DNA: TGTGCCAGCAGCTTAGCGGCGACAGGTTACTACGAGCAGTACTTC. Protein product: CASSLAATGYYEQYF. V gene TRBV11-2 combines with J gene TRBJ2-7, with D perhaps matching TRBD1 (6 bases). Trimming took off 1 base at V and 3 bases at J, with 13 bases between the two ends. Per the germline V gene, CDR1 is SGHAT and CDR2 is FQNNGV. The CDR3 covers 15 residues.

J is TRBJ2-1 and V is TRBV20-1, with 7 nucleotides matching TRBD2. V lost 6 bases, J lost 7 bases, and 15 bases stayed unmatched. The CDR3 runs to 15 residues. From germline, CDR1 is DFQATT and CDR2 SNEGSKA (reference sequence). The DNA of the CDR3 is TGCAGTGCCGGGGTCGGCGGGAGTATTAGGAATGAGCAGTTCTTC. Amino acid sequence: CSAGVGGSIRNEQFF.

This clonotype was counted a few times. The chain combines TRBV12-3 or TRBV12-4 with TRBJ2-7, with TRBD2 identical over 13 bases. The junction had 8 bases not matched to a gene; V was cut back by 3 bases and J by 9 bases. This CDR3 region has 15 residues. The CDR3 nucleotides are TGTGCCAGCAGTTTCTCTTGGACTAGCGGGAGTGTGCAGTACTTC. Amino acids: CASSFSWTSGSVQYF.

The chain couples TRBV7-2 to TRBJ2-3, with 10 bases matching TRBD2. Germline assignment: CDR1 SGHTA and CDR2 FQGNSA. V lost 0 bases to trimming and J lost 2 bases; unmatched junction nucleotides: 5. The CDR3 spans 17 residues. CDR3: CASSLARLAGATDTQYF. The CDR3 DNA is TGTGCCAGCAGCTTAGCGAGGCTAGCGGGGGCCACAGATACGCAGTATTTT.

The chain recombines TRBV7-8 with TRBJ2-1; D may be TRBD1 or TRBD2 (5 bases each). Trimming removed 3 bases from V and 6 bases from J, with 18 bases in between. The CDR3 extends over 16 amino acids. Germline-derived CDR1 and CDR2 are SGHVS and FQNEAQ. For the CDR3, the DNA is TGTGCCAGCAGCTTTGGGGGAGCCCCGAAATTCAATGAGCAGTTCTTC. Translating it yields CASSFGGAPKFNEQFF.

This clonotype was counted a few times. Its ends do not fully match the called genes, so a read error is possible. J is TRBJ2-1 and V is TRBV7-9, with D maybe TRBD2 (5 bases). The CDR3 totals 13 residues. Germline CDR1 SEHNR, CDR2 FQNEAQ (reference sequence). Here the CDR3 reads CASTLLVRDEQFF. For the CDR3, the DNA is TGTGCCAGCACCTTACTAGTTCGCGATGAGCAGTTCTTC.

This clonotype was seen a handful of times. The V and J genes are TRBV10-3 and TRBJ2-5; 7 bases are a match to TRBD1. V was clipped by 10 bases and J by 1 base; unmatched bases: 9. This CDR3 region has 14 residues. Germline CDR1 reads ENHRY; CDR2 reads SYGVKD. This CDR3 is CATLDTGVQETQYF. The CDR3 nucleotides read TGTGCCACGCTCGACACAGGGGTCCAAGAGACCCAGTACTTC.

This clonotype has only a few counts. The CDR3 DNA reads TGTGCCAGCAGTTACTTTCCTCCGGGACGGACGAACACTGAAGCTTTCTTT. Its translation is CASSYFPPGRTNTEAFF. The rearrangement joins TRBV6-5 to TRBJ1-1, with a weak D call TRBD1 (5 bases). The CDR3 extends over 17 amino acids. Trimming left V 1 base short and J 1 base short, with 16 bases between. CDR1 MNHEY and CDR2 SVGAGI come from the germline V gene.